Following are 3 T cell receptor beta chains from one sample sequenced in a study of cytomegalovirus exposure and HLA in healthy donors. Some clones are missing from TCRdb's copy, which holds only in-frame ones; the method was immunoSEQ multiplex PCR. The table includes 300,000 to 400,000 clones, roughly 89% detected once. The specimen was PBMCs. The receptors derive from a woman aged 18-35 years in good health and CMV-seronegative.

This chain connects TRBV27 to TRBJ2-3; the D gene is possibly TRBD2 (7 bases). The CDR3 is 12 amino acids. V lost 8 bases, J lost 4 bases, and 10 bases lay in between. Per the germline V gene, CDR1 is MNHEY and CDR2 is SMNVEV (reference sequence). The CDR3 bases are TGTGCCAGCTGGGGGGGGCCAGATACGCAGTATTTT. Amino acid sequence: CASWGGPDTQYF.

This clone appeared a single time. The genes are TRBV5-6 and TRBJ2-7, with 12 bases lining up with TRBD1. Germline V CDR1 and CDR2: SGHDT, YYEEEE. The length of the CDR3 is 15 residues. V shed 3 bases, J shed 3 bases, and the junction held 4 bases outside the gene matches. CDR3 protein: CASSWGQGALYEQYF. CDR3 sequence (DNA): TGTGCCAGCAGCTGGGGACAGGGGGCTCTCTACGAGCAGTACTTC.

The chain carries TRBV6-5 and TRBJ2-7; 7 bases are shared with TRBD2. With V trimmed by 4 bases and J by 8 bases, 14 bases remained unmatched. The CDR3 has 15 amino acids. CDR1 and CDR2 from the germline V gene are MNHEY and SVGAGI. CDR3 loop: CASSWGRTRFFQQYF. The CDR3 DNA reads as TGTGCCAGCAGTTGGGGAAGGACTAGATTTTTCCAGCAGTACTTC.